Each of the 2 T cell receptor beta chains below was sequenced from the same sample in a study of Graves' ophthalmopathy and Graves' hyperthyroidism. RNA served as the template for amplifying TCR beta CDR3 regions. HTBI-primed first-round RT-PCR preceded second-round multiplex PCR. MiXCR, run by TCRdb on the multiplex PCR reads, gives a single entry per CDR3 protein. Of about 700,000 distinct CDR3 sequences in the sample, about 44% were seen once. The sample was peripheral blood. The receptors were gathered from an adult man with Graves' ophthalmopathy.

This clonotype was detected a few times. The CDR3 DNA sequence: TGTGCCAGCAGCCCTGGGACAGGAAACTCTGGAAACACCATATATTTT. Its protein is CASSPGTGNSGNTIYF. The J gene is TRBJ1-3, the V gene TRBV9; TRBD1 matches 8 bases. CDR3 length: 16 amino acids. Per germline, CDR1 SGDLS and CDR2 YYNGEE. V shed 4 bases and J 0 bases; nucleotides not matched to a gene: 6.

This clonotype showed up many times. V is TRBV6-1 and J is TRBJ2-7; D may correspond to TRBD1 or TRBD2 (5 bases each). The CDR3 length is 15 residues. The ends were cut back, 3 bases at V and 3 bases at J, with 15 bases in the middle. CDR1 is MNHNS, CDR2 SASEGT, per germline. DNA for the CDR3: TGTGCCAGCAGTGATCCTGGGACGGTGAGCTACGAGCAGTACTTC. It is translated as CASSDPGTVSYEQYF.